These T cell receptor beta chains were read from a single sample in a study of OX40 agonist ivuxolimab in advanced cancers. Assay: immunoSEQ multiplex PCR; the TCRdb copy retains only in-frame clones and omits some. The repertoire holds some 57,000 clones, 70% to 90% seen once, with roughly 1.2% in the top ten. The sample consisted of CD4+ or CD8+ T cells sorted from blood, taken in a trial of the OX40 agonist ivuxolimab. The origin of the receptors is an adult with an advanced solid tumor such as melanoma, head and neck, liver or kidney cancer. CDR3s include the opening cysteine and the closing phenylalanine or tryptophan. Only part of the rows carry a size: once, few, many, or a class if the clone is expanded.

clone size	V gene	J gene	CDR3 protein
few	TRBV4-1	TRBJ2-5	CASSQEGTQYF
NA	TRBV28	TRBJ2-2	CASTPTGAITGELFF
few	TRBV7-9	TRBJ1-2	CASSFQQNDGYTF
NA	TRBV27	TRBJ1-5	CASSLSLSGNQPQHF
NA	TRBV5-1	TRBJ1-1	CASSLGRAEQVF
NA	TRBV6-6	TRBJ2-1	CASSRDRVMFF
NA	TRBV19	TRBJ2-2	CASSLAQSNGELFF
NA	TRBV28	TRBJ1-1	CASTKAGVGAFF
NA	TRBV28	TRBJ1-2	CASSRRDLYYGYTF
NA	TRBV7-6	TRBJ2-3	CASSPRVGADTQYF
NA	TRBV5-1	TRBJ2-5	CASSLAGGRETQYF
NA	TRBV11-2	TRBJ2-5	CASSFLTVQETQYF
NA	TRBV28	TRBJ1-1	CASSSPQGIGSVAFF
NA	TRBV12-5	TRBJ2-1	CASGRTGSSYNEQFF
NA	TRBV19	TRBJ2-1	CASIGTRGAGEQFF
NA	TRBV5-4	TRBJ2-2	CASSPGALGDTGELFF
NA	TRBV5-1	TRBJ1-2	CASSLAAGQSYGYTF
NA	TRBV30	TRBJ1-3	CAWSVLQNTIYF
NA	TRBV4-1	TRBJ1-1	CASSQVGSVAEAFF
NA	TRBV6-5	TRBJ2-7	CASSYSKGTGGHEQYF
few	TRBV5-6	TRBJ1-1	CASSLAADTEAFF
NA	TRBV28	TRBJ2-6	CASSKGLQKSGANVLTF
NA	TRBV5-1	TRBJ1-1	CASSDGHLNTEAFF
NA	TRBV6-6	TRBJ2-2	CASAGTGGSTGELFF
NA	TRBV9	TRBJ1-1	CASSGDGGARITEAFF
NA	TRBV7-3	TRBJ2-7	CASSLGLGYEQYF
NA	TRBV7-8	TRBJ2-6	CASSLVAGEGAGANVLTF
NA	TRBV4-1	NA	CASSDPDSTDEQYF
once	TRBV10-1	TRBJ2-3	CASSEWLTDTQYF
NA	TRBV6-5	TRBJ1-1	CASSPDSYTEAFF
NA	TRBV18	TRBJ2-3	CASSPGGGGSTDTQYF